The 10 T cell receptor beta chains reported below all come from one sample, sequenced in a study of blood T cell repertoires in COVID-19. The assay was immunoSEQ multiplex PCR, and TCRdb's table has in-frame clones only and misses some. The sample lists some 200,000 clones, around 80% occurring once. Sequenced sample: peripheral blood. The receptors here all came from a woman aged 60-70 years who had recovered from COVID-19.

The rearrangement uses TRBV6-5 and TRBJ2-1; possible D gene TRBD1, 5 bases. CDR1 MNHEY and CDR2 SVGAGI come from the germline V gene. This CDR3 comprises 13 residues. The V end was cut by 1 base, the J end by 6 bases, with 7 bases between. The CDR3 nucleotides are TGTGCCAGCAGTTACTTAGGGGTCAATGAGCAGTTCTTC. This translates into CASSYLGVNEQFF.

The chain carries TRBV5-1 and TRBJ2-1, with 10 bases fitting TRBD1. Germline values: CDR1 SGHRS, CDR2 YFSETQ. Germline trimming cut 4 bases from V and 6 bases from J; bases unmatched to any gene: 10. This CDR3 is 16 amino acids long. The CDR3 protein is CASSEHARQGANEQFF. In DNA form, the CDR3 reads TGCGCCAGCAGCGAACACGCGAGACAGGGGGCCAATGAGCAGTTCTTC.

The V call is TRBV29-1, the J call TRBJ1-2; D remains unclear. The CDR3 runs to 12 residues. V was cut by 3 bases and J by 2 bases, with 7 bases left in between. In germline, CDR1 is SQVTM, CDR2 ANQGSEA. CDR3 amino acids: CSVDRNNYGYTF. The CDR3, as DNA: TGCAGCGTTGACAGGAACAACTATGGCTACACCTTC.

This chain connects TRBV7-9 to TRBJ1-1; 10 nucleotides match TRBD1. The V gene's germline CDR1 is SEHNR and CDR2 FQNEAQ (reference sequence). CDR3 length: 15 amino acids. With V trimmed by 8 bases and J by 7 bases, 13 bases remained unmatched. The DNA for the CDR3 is TGTGCCAGCCAAGGACAGGGGGTAGCTTTGGGTGAAGCTTTCTTT. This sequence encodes CASQGQGVALGEAFF.

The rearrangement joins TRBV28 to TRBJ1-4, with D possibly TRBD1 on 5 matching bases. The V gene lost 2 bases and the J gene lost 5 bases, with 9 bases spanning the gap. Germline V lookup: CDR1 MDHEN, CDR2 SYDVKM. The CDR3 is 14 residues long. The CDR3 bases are TGTGCCAGCAGTTTAGTACAGGAAAATGAAAAACTGTTTTTT. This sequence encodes CASSLVQENEKLFF.

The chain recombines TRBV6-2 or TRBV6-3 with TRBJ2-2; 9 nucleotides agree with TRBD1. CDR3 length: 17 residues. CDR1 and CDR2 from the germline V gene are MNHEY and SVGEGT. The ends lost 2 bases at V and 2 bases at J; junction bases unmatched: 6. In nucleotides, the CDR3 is TGTGCCAGCAGTTACCACCGGGACAGGGTTAACACCGGGGAGCTGTTTTTT. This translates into CASSYHRDRVNTGELFF.

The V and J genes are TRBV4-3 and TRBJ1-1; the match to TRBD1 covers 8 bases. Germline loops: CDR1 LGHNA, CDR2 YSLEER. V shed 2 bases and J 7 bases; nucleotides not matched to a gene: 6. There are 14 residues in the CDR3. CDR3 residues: CASSQLTGDIEAFF. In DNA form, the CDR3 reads TGCGCCAGCAGCCAATTGACAGGGGATATTGAAGCTTTCTTT.

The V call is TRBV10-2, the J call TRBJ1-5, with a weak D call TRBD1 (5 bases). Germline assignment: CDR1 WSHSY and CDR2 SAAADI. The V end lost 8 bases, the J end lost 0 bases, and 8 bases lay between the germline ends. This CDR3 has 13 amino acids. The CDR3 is CASQGASNQPQHF. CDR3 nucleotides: TGCGCCAGCCAGGGTGCTAGCAATCAGCCCCAGCATTTT.

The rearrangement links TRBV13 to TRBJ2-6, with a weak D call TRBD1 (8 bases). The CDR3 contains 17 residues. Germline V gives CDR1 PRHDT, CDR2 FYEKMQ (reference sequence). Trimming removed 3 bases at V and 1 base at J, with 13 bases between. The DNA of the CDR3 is TGTGCCAGCAGCTTCGACAGGGGACTATCTGGGGCCAACGTCCTGACTTTC. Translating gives CASSFDRGLSGANVLTF.

The CDR3 protein is CASSGRQGTAFF. The DNA for the CDR3 is TGTGCCAGCAGCGGCCGACAGGGAACCGCTTTCTTT. V gene TRBV9 combines with J gene TRBJ1-1; TRBD1 matches at 7 bases. V trimming: 3 bases; J trimming: 11 bases; junction bases outside the gene matches: 7. This CDR3 has 12 amino acids. Looked up from germline, CDR1 is SGDLS and CDR2 is YYNGEE.